The rows below give T cell receptor beta chains drawn from one sample of a study of technical replicates of blood from a few donors. Assay: immunoSEQ multiplex PCR; the TCRdb copy retains only in-frame clones and omits some. The sample carries about 73,000 clones, more than 85% recorded once. Sequenced sample: PBMCs. These receptors were collected from a human donor in good health. Some clones in this sample may be carry-over from other donors' samples. CDR3s include the opening cysteine and the closing phenylalanine or tryptophan. The order of the fields is V gene, D gene, J gene, CDR3 DNA, CDR3 protein. A D gene is named only where the DNA matches it firmly.

>TRBV4-1|TRBD2|TRBJ2-3
TGCGCCAGCAGCCGAATACTAGCGGGGGGAAGAGATACGCAGTATTTT
CASSRILAGGRDTQYF
>TRBV19|TRBD1|TRBJ2-2
TGTGCCAGTAGGGACAGGGCCCCCCACACCGGGGAGCTGTTTTTT
CASRDRAPHTGELFF
>TRBV18|TRBD1|TRBJ1-2
TGTGCCAGCTCCCCGAACGGACAGGGAGATGGCTACACCTTC
CASSPNGQGDGYTF
>TRBV7-9|TRBD1|TRBJ1-6
TGTGCCAGCGCGAGAGGCAGGGGGAATTCACCCCTCCACTTT
CASARGRGNSPLHF
>TRBV6-6|-|TRBJ2-6
TGTGCCAGCAGTTCCGGAACTAGGCTCGGGGCCAACGTCCTGACTTTC
CASSSGTRLGANVLTF
>TRBV6-5|-|TRBJ2-7
TGTGCCAGCAGTTACTCGGCTAGCGAGCTACTCTACGAGCAGTACTTC
CASSYSASELLYEQYF
>TRBV19|TRBD1|TRBJ2-7
TGTGCCAGTAGTAGGGGACAGGTGAGCTCCTACGAGCAGTACTTC
CASSRGQVSSYEQYF
>TRBV4-1|-|TRBJ2-7
TGCGCCAGCAGCCAGGCAGGACACGATGTCTCCTACGAGCAGTACTTC
CASSQAGHDVSYEQYF
>TRBV5-4|TRBD2|TRBJ2-3
TGTGCCAGCAGCTTGGAAGGGGGCGGGGGGGGGACAGATACGCAGTATTTT
CASSLEGGGGGTDTQYF
>TRBV2|-|TRBJ1-5
TGTGCCAGCAGTGAAGTGTGGGGAGGGAGTCAGCCCCAGCATTTT
CASSEVWGGSQPQHF
>TRBV2|-|TRBJ2-5
TGTGCCAGCAGCCCGGGGGAGACCCAGTACTTC
CASSPGETQYF
>TRBV15|-|TRBJ1-2
TGTGCCACCAGCAGAATTGGGCAGGCATCTTATGGCTACACCTTC
CATSRIGQASYGYTF
>TRBV7-9|-|TRBJ2-1
TGTGCCAGCAGCTTAGTTATTGTTGAGCAGTTCTTC
CASSLVIVEQFF
>TRBV4-2|-|TRBJ2-3
TGTGCCAGCAGCCAAGACGCGGGGACAGCAGATACGCAGTATTTT
CASSQDAGTADTQYF
>TRBV19|-|TRBJ2-2
TGTGCCAGTACCGTTGGGGACAAGAACACCGGGGAGCTGTTTTTT
CASTVGDKNTGELFF
>TRBV4-2|TRBD1|TRBJ2-2
TGTGCCAGCAGCCCCCGGGACAGGGTCGCCGGGGAGCTGTTTTTT
CASSPRDRVAGELFF
>TRBV7-2|-|TRBJ2-1
TGTGCCAGCAGCCCTCCAGGGGCCTACAATGAGCAGTTCTTC
CASSPPGAYNEQFF
>TRBV9|-|TRBJ2-3
TGTGCCAGCAGCGCCCAATCCGGTACGGATACGCAGTATTTT
CASSAQSGTDTQYF
>TRBV7-2|TRBD2|TRBJ2-5
TGTGCCAGCAGCTTAGTCTGGCTAGCGGGACAAGAGACCCAGTACTTC
CASSLVWLAGQETQYF